A selection of T cell receptor beta chains follows, all from one sample in a study of cytotoxic CD8 clonotypes in ibrutinib-treated CLL. Sequenced by immunoSEQ multiplex PCR; TCRdb stores in-frame clones only, minus some. The top ten hold roughly 4.6% of the sample, which has roughly 180,000 clones, roughly 80% seen once. This material consisted of PBMCs, taken after 24 months of ibrutinib treatment. The receptors shown here come from a human donor with chronic lymphocytic leukemia. CDR3s include the opening cysteine and the closing phenylalanine or tryptophan.

j_gene: TRBJ1-1
v_gene: TRBV18
CDR3aa: CASSQAGTRNTEAFF

j_gene: TRBJ1-2
v_gene: TRBV5-1
CDR3aa: CASSLAGDHGYTF

j_gene: TRBJ2-6
v_gene: TRBV13
CDR3aa: CASSFRDSLSGANVLTF

j_gene: TRBJ2-1
v_gene: TRBV14
CDR3aa: CASSEHRAVSYNEQFF

j_gene: TRBJ1-2
v_gene: TRBV7-2
CDR3aa: CASSFGDRGYGYTF

j_gene: TRBJ1-2
v_gene: TRBV7-9
CDR3aa: CASRVERDYGYTF

j_gene: TRBJ2-7
v_gene: TRBV7-2
CDR3aa: CASSLARTPYEQYF

j_gene: TRBJ1-1
v_gene: TRBV29-1
CDR3aa: CSVGEGNTEAFF

j_gene: TRBJ2-1
v_gene: TRBV11-3
CDR3aa: CASSLEPTQGEQFF

j_gene: TRBJ2-1
v_gene: TRBV12-1
CDR3aa: CASSYPRQGGIEHNEQFF

j_gene: TRBJ1-4
v_gene: TRBV5-1
CDR3aa: CASSKGAANEKLFF

j_gene: TRBJ2-2
v_gene: TRBV18
CDR3aa: CASSYSGTGQNTGELFF

j_gene: TRBJ2-7
v_gene: TRBV7-2
CDR3aa: CASSLVPSGRTISYEQYF

j_gene: TRBJ2-7
v_gene: TRBV4-1
CDR3aa: CASSPQVPLGEQYF

j_gene: TRBJ2-3
v_gene: TRBV29-1
CDR3aa: CSVEDLAGAVADTQYF

j_gene: TRBJ1-5
v_gene: TRBV10-3
CDR3aa: CAIKGTGSYQPQHF

j_gene: TRBJ1-1
v_gene: TRBV18
CDR3aa: CASSLNRGATEAFF

j_gene: TRBJ1-5
v_gene: TRBV19
CDR3aa: CASETLNQPQHF

j_gene: TRBJ2-5
v_gene: TRBV11-2
CDR3aa: CASSPGLAGGRVRETQYF

j_gene: TRBJ2-1
v_gene: TRBV7-6
CDR3aa: CASSSRLRTNEQFF

j_gene: TRBJ1-1
v_gene: TRBV7-9
CDR3aa: CASSRQFEAFF

j_gene: TRBJ1-4
v_gene: TRBV18
CDR3aa: CASSPGQGGSEKLFF

j_gene: TRBJ2-2
v_gene: TRBV4-1
CDR3aa: CASSQDRSRTSNTGELFF

j_gene: TRBJ1-4
v_gene: TRBV7-9
CDR3aa: CASSLGQMNGKLFF

j_gene: TRBJ2-2
v_gene: TRBV19
CDR3aa: CASTRRMSGELFF

j_gene: TRBJ2-6
v_gene: TRBV6-4
CDR3aa: CASSVTASGANVLTF

j_gene: TRBJ2-3
v_gene: TRBV5-1
CDR3aa: CASRKGTSVFDTQYF

j_gene: TRBJ1-1
v_gene: TRBV5-8
CDR3aa: CASSLGAGNTEAFF

j_gene: TRBJ1-2
v_gene: TRBV18
CDR3aa: CASSPEGTNYGYTF

j_gene: TRBJ2-7
v_gene: TRBV5-8
CDR3aa: CASSFGQAYEQYF

j_gene: TRBJ2-1
v_gene: TRBV6-5
CDR3aa: CASSYSGQGAGNEQFF

j_gene: TRBJ2-3
v_gene: TRBV4-1
CDR3aa: CASSQGQGGEGTQYF

j_gene: TRBJ1-5
v_gene: TRBV2
CDR3aa: CASSLQGNSNQPQHF

j_gene: TRBJ1-2
v_gene: TRBV28
CDR3aa: CASSSKGGLNYGYTF

j_gene: TRBJ2-7
v_gene: TRBV30
CDR3aa: CAWSISGRAGEQYF

j_gene: TRBJ2-7
v_gene: TRBV30
CDR3aa: CAWSVILAGGSTYEQYF

j_gene: TRBJ2-7
v_gene: TRBV9
CDR3aa: CASSAQLGGKQYF

j_gene: TRBJ2-1
v_gene: TRBV2
CDR3aa: CASRSGTRGYLEFF

j_gene: TRBJ2-7
v_gene: TRBV15
CDR3aa: CATSRETRRVREQYF

j_gene: TRBJ1-6
v_gene: TRBV5-8
CDR3aa: CASSKGENNHSPLHF

j_gene: TRBJ2-2
v_gene: TRBV9
CDR3aa: CASSGDLSYAELFF

j_gene: TRBJ1-1
v_gene: TRBV28
CDR3aa: CASSPFRGLRAFF

j_gene: TRBJ1-6
v_gene: TRBV12-5
CDR3aa: CASGLGNNSPLHF

j_gene: TRBJ1-5
v_gene: TRBV6-6
CDR3aa: CASSRGTDNSNQPQHF

j_gene: TRBJ1-2
v_gene: TRBV6-1
CDR3aa: CASSEVTVRDGYTF

j_gene: TRBJ1-4
v_gene: TRBV5-1
CDR3aa: CASSFPGQGREKLFF

j_gene: TRBJ1-2
v_gene: TRBV5-8
CDR3aa: CASSLGQNYGYTF

j_gene: TRBJ1-3
v_gene: TRBV18
CDR3aa: CASSPAQRLSGNTIYF

j_gene: TRBJ2-3
v_gene: TRBV5-1
CDR3aa: CASSSRASAYTDTQYF